Following are 22 T cell receptor beta chains from one sample sequenced in a study of OX40 agonist ivuxolimab in advanced cancers. TCRdb keeps only in-frame clones here, not all; method: immunoSEQ multiplex PCR. The sample includes about 91,000 clones, 84% of them seen just once. Material: CD4+ or CD8+ T cells sorted from blood, obtained in a trial of the OX40 agonist ivuxolimab. These receptors originate from an adult with an advanced solid tumor such as melanoma, head and neck, liver or kidney cancer.

The chain carries TRBV30 and TRBJ1-5; D might be TRBD1 (5 bases). The V end was cut by 1 base, the J end by 2 bases, with 9 bases between. Germline CDR1 is GTSNPN and CDR2 is SVGIG (reference sequence). The CDR3 is 14 residues long. CDR3 sequence (DNA): TGTGCCTGGAGTGCAACAGGAGGCAATCAGCCCCAGCATTTT. The encoded protein is CAWSATGGNQPQHF.

This clone was observed a few times. This chain uses TRBV30 with TRBJ1-2, with 10 bases lining up with TRBD1. The V gene's germline CDR1 is GTSNPN and CDR2 SVGIG (reference sequence). The V and J ends lost 3 bases and 7 bases, in that order; junction bases with no gene match: 5. CDR3 length: 13 amino acids. Here the CDR3 reads CAWSVGQGTGYTF. CDR3 sequence (DNA): TGTGCCTGGAGCGTGGGACAGGGGACTGGCTACACCTTC.

The chain combines TRBV6-1 with TRBJ1-2; the D is unclear. Trimming stripped 2 bases from V and 8 bases from J, with 15 bases between. The CDR3 runs 14 residues. In germline, CDR1 is MNHNS, CDR2 SASEGT. CDR3: CASSEIEEIGGYTF. CDR3 DNA sequence: TGTGCCAGCAGTGAAATTGAGGAGATCGGAGGCTACACCTTC.

The CDR3 loop reads CASSQDFGTANTGELFF. The CDR3 nucleotides are TGCGCCAGCAGCCAAGATTTTGGGACTGCGAACACCGGGGAGCTGTTTTTT. The chain is built from TRBV4-3 and TRBJ2-2; possible D gene TRBD2, 6 bases. Per germline, CDR1 LGHNA and CDR2 YSLEER. The CDR3 totals 17 residues. The V end was cut by 0 bases, the J end by 0 bases, with 11 bases between.

The chain joins TRBV7-9 to TRBJ1-2; the D is unclear. The CDR3 has 13 amino acids. Trimming cost V 2 bases and J 2 bases, with 6 bases left between them. The germline gives CDR1 SEHNR, CDR2 FQNEAQ (reference sequence). The CDR3 sequence is CASSLSANYGYTF. In DNA, the CDR3 is TGTGCCAGCAGCTTATCGGCAAACTATGGCTACACCTTC.

V gene TRBV7-9 combines with J gene TRBJ2-3; D not certain. V was pared by 3 bases and J by 2 bases, with 9 bases between. In germline, CDR1 is SEHNR, CDR2 FQNEAQ (reference sequence). The CDR3 extends over 14 amino acids. Here the CDR3 reads CASSFDGPTDTQYF. Written as DNA, the CDR3 is TGTGCCAGCAGCTTTGATGGGCCCACAGATACGCAGTATTTT.

Here the CDR3 DNA reads TGTGCCAGCAGCCCCTGGTATAGCGGGGGGGCCGCAGATACGCAGTATTTT. Residues: CASSPWYSGGAADTQYF. The V and J genes are TRBV7-9 and TRBJ2-3; 11 bases line up with TRBD2. Germline CDR1 is SEHNR and CDR2 is FQNEAQ (reference sequence). J gave up 4 bases and V 5 bases, and 11 bases lay outside the gene matches. The CDR3 runs to 17 residues.

The V call is TRBV7-6, the J call TRBJ2-1; 12 nucleotides align to TRBD2. Germline assignment: CDR1 SGHVS and CDR2 FNYEAQ. Trimming took 5 bases from V and 2 from J; bases not matched to a gene: 1. CDR3 size: 15 residues. The CDR3 bases are TGTGCCAGCAGCCCTAGCGGGGGGGCCTACAATGAGCAGTTCTTC. Translation gives CASSPSGGAYNEQFF.

The chain uses TRBV7-2 and TRBJ2-2; possibly TRBD1 for D (5 bases). This CDR3 has 14 residues. In germline, CDR1 is SGHTA, CDR2 FQGNSA. The V end was cut by 4 bases, the J end by 1 base, with 7 bases between. The CDR3 DNA sequence: TGTGCCAGCAGCTCCCAGGGGAACACCGGGGAGCTGTTTTTT. This codes for CASSSQGNTGELFF.

The rearrangement uses TRBV4-1 and TRBJ1-2; TRBD1 matches at 10 bases. The CDR3 is made up of 16 amino acids. V shed 4 bases and J 6 bases; nucleotides not matched to a gene: 11. CDR1 and CDR2 from the germline V gene are MGHRA and YSYEKL. CDR3 nucleotides: TGCGCCAGCAGCCCCCAACGACAGGGGGCAATCAATGGCTACACCTTC. This encodes CASSPQRQGAINGYTF.

On this clone itself: Relative to the germline gene, one junction end is altered; a read error may explain this. The rearrangement links TRBV6-1 to TRBJ1-2, with a tentative D call TRBD1 (5 bases). The CDR3 is 14 residues long. Looked up from germline, CDR1 is MNHNS and CDR2 is SASEGT. The CDR3 nucleotides read TGCGCCAGCAGTACCGGAGGGGCAAACTATGGCTACACCTTC. Amino acids: CASSTGGANYGYTF.

CDR3 coding DNA: TGTGCCAGCAGTCGGACAGGACCTTACTATGGCTACACCTTC. Amino acids: CASSRTGPYYGYTF. The chain has TRBV2 and TRBJ1-2, with 7 bases fitting TRBD1. Germline CDR1 reads SNHLY; CDR2 reads FYNNEI. The CDR3 spans 14 residues. V shed 5 bases and J 3 bases; nucleotides not matched to a gene: 6.

The chain employs TRBV7-3 and TRBJ1-2; TRBD1 agrees at 9 bases. The V and J ends lost 4 bases and 8 bases, in that order; junction bases with no gene match: 5. The CDR3 length is 13 residues. Germline-derived CDR1 and CDR2 are SGHTA and FQGTGA. In DNA, the CDR3 is TGTGCCAGCAGCTCGGACAGGGGCTGGGGCTACACCTTC. Its protein is CASSSDRGWGYTF. Full variable domain (outside the CDR3, taken from reference TRBV7-3 and TRBJ1-2): GAGVSQTPSNKVTEKGKYVELRCDPISGHTALYWYRQSLGQGPEFLIYFQGTGAADDSGLPNDRFFAVRPEGSVSTLKIQRTERGDSAVYLCASSSDRGWGYTFGSGTRLTVV.

The rearrangement joins TRBV6-1 to TRBJ1-1, with D perhaps TRBD1 (5 bases). The CDR3 runs 14 residues. Per the germline V gene, CDR1 is MNHNS and CDR2 is SASEGT. V lost 6 bases and J lost 4, with 15 bases in between. The CDR3 reads CASSGATDPTEAFF. The CDR3 DNA reads as TGTGCCAGCAGCGGGGCAACAGATCCCACTGAAGCTTTCTTT.

The chain combines TRBV5-1 with TRBJ2-5; D is unresolved. This CDR3 contains 16 residues. Germline V lookup: CDR1 SGHRS, CDR2 YFSETQ. V lost 0 bases and J lost 2, with 14 bases in between. CDR3 in amino acids: CASSLGVGSVQETQYF. The DNA of the CDR3 is TGCGCCAGCAGCTTGGGTGTAGGGTCGGTGCAAGAGACCCAGTACTTC. Full variable domain (rest looked up from reference TRBV5-1 and TRBJ2-5): KAGVTQTPRYLIKTRGQQVTLSCSPISGHRSVSWYQQTPGQGLQFLFEYFSETQRNKGNFPGRFSGRQFSNSRSEMNVSTLELGDSALYLCASSLGVGSVQETQYFGPGTRLLVL.

The V gene is TRBV28, the J gene TRBJ2-7; possible D gene TRBD1, 5 bases. The CDR3 consists of 14 residues. Germline V CDR1 and CDR2: MDHEN, SYDVKM. V gave up 4 bases and J gave up 0 bases, with 10 bases separating them. CDR3 DNA: TGTGCCAGCAGTTCAGGGTTTGGCTCCTACGAGCAGTACTTC. It yields the protein CASSSGFGSYEQYF.

The chain joins TRBV5-1 to TRBJ2-5, with 7 bases identical to TRBD2. The CDR3 totals 14 residues. Germline trimming cut 2 bases from V and 5 bases from J; bases unmatched to any gene: 6. Germline CDR1 reads SGHRS; CDR2 reads YFSETQ. In nucleotides, the CDR3 is TGCGCCAGCAGCTTTATGGGAGGGGACGAGACCCAGTACTTC. Translation: CASSFMGGDETQYF.

This chain uses TRBV11-2 with TRBJ2-1, with unresolved D. From germline, CDR1 is SGHAT and CDR2 FQNNGV. The V and J ends lost 9 bases and 4 bases respectively, with 7 bases between them. This CDR3 comprises 11 residues. This CDR3 is CASGTYNEQFF. DNA for the CDR3: TGTGCCAGTGGAACTTACAATGAGCAGTTCTTC.

The rearrangement joins TRBV14 to TRBJ1-5; D remains ambiguous. The germline V and J ends were trimmed by 1 base and 5 bases, with 9 bases remaining between them. This CDR3 has 14 residues. Germline lookup yields CDR1 SGHDN and CDR2 FVKESK. The CDR3 here is CASSQGGSYQPQHF. The CDR3 DNA sequence: TGTGCCAGCAGCCAAGGTGGCAGCTATCAGCCCCAGCATTTT.

The chain employs TRBV6-4 and TRBJ1-6, with D hard to call. CDR1 and CDR2 from the germline V gene are MRHNA and SNTAGT. The CDR3 contains 14 residues. Trimming removed 3 bases at V and 3 bases at J, with 6 bases between. CDR3 DNA: TGTGCCAGCAGTGAGACACACTATAATTCACCCCTCCACTTT. It specifies CASSETHYNSPLHF.

The chain recombines TRBV4-2 with TRBJ2-1, with 8 positions matching TRBD2. The CDR3 is made up of 17 amino acids. V lost 0 bases and J lost 8; bases outside the gene matches: 12. The germline gives CDR1 LGHNA, CDR2 YNFKEQ. CDR3 amino acids: CASSQDPGRGGRDEQFF. The CDR3, as DNA: TGTGCCAGCAGCCAAGACCCGGGTCGGGGGGGCCGGGATGAGCAGTTCTTC.

V gene TRBV28 combines with J gene TRBJ2-5, with TRBD1 matching 12 bases. The ends lost 6 bases at V and 5 bases at J; junction bases unmatched: 7. Germline CDR1 reads MDHEN; CDR2 reads SYDVKM. The CDR3 is made up of 15 amino acids. CDR3 in amino acids: CASSRGTGGVETQYF. The DNA of the CDR3 is TGTGCCAGCAGCCGAGGGACAGGGGGCGTTGAGACCCAGTACTTC.